What follows are 3 T cell receptor beta chains derived from one specimen sequenced in a study of blood T cell repertoires in COVID-19. Sequenced by immunoSEQ multiplex PCR; TCRdb stores in-frame clones only, minus some. The sample lists over 150,000 clones; 80% to 90% were seen once. The sequenced sample was peripheral blood. All receptors come from a human donor in a cohort sampled during active COVID-19.

This clone was found once. V usage is TRBV4-2 and J usage is TRBJ1-3; D is possibly TRBD1 (5 bases). Per the germline V gene, CDR1 is LGHNA and CDR2 is YNFKEQ. This CDR3 is 15 amino acids long. The germline V and J ends were trimmed by 4 bases and 0 bases, with 10 bases remaining between them. The CDR3 DNA reads TGTGCCAGCAGCCCGGGGGACGTCTCTGGAAACACCATATATTTT. It is translated as CASSPGDVSGNTIYF.

This chain links TRBV7-2 with TRBJ2-1; TRBD2 agrees at 9 bases. Looked up from germline, CDR1 is SGHTA and CDR2 is FQGNSA. Unmatched junction bases numbered 2, after V lost 2 bases and J lost 3 bases. The CDR3 totals 15 residues. CDR3: CASSLLAGRYNEQFF. The DNA of the CDR3 is TGTGCCAGCAGCTTACTAGCGGGGCGCTACAATGAGCAGTTCTTC.

This chain uses TRBV5-1 with TRBJ2-2; D unresolved. The ends were cut back, 0 bases at V and 6 bases at J, with 6 bases in the middle. The CDR3 totals 13 residues. Looked up from germline, CDR1 is SGHRS and CDR2 is YFSETQ. The CDR3 protein is CASSLAGPGELFF. Written as DNA, the CDR3 is TGCGCCAGCAGCTTGGCAGGTCCCGGGGAGCTGTTTTTT.